The rows below give T cell receptor beta chains drawn from one sample of a study of quantifying T cell responses using KT2 cells. TCRdb reanalysed the UMI-ligation and nested PCR reads using MiXCR and keeps one entry per CDR3 protein. The sample holds 25,000 to 35,000 distinct CDR3 sequences; under 7.5% are singletons and the top ten take 15% to 18%. The specimen was PBMCs spiked with cells of the T cell clone KT2. The receptors here all came from a human donor. The CDR3 runs from the conserved cysteine through the conserved F or W. A D gene is named only where the DNA matches it firmly. Not every row has a clone size; where given, it reads once, few, many or a size class.

j_call v_call d_call clone_size cdr3_nt cdr3_aa
TRBJ2-6 TRBV4-2 - medium-sized TGTGCCAGCAGCCAAGAGAGGGACTCTGGGGCCAACGTCCTGACTTTC CASSQERDSGANVLTF
TRBJ2-7 TRBV6-6 TRBD1 few TGTGCCAGCAGAGCGATGGGACAGGGGGCCCACGAGCAGTACTTC CASRAMGQGAHEQYF
TRBJ2-1 TRBV20-1 TRBD2 - TGCAGTGCTACTCGGCTAGCGGGAGGGTGGGCCCACAATGAGCAGTTCTTC CSATRLAGGWAHNEQFF
TRBJ1-2 TRBV24-1 - many TGTGCCACCAGCCAGGAAACCTATGGCTACACCTTC CATSQETYGYTF
TRBJ2-1 TRBV25-1 - - TGTGCCAGCAGTGATGACGGGAGCTCCTACAATGAGCAGTTCTTC CASSDDGSSYNEQFF
TRBJ1-3 TRBV12-3/TRBV12-4 - many TGTGCCAGCAGTGTGGACGCAGGAAACACCATATATTTT CASSVDAGNTIYF
TRBJ2-5 TRBV3-1 - few TGTGCCAGCAGCCAAATTACCGGGTGGAAGACCCAGTACTTC CASSQITGWKTQYF
TRBJ1-2 TRBV6-6 - many TGTGCCAGCAGTCCCCGCACCTATGGCTACACCTTC CASSPRTYGYTF
TRBJ1-1 TRBV3-1 - few TGTGCCAGCAGCCAGACCAGGAACACTGAAGCTTTCTTT CASSQTRNTEAFF
TRBJ1-5 TRBV6-2/TRBV6-3 TRBD1 few TGTGCCAGCAGTAACTTAGGGGGACAGAGGGGCAATCAGCCCCAGCATTTT CASSNLGGQRGNQPQHF
TRBJ2-7 TRBV10-3 - few TGTGCCATCAGTGAGTCGGAACAGGGGACTTACGAGCAGTACTTC CAISESEQGTYEQYF
TRBJ2-1 TRBV25-1 - many TGTGCCAGCAGCGAACTAGCCGGGTCCCATGGTGGTGAGCAGTTCTTC CASSELAGSHGGEQFF
TRBJ1-4 TRBV28 - few TGTGCCAGCAGCTCAATGCCTGAAAAACTGTTTTTT CASSSMPEKLFF
TRBJ2-5 TRBV7-9 - many TGTGCCAGCAGCTTAGCGCGGGCAGGCGATCAAGAGACCCAGTACTTC CASSLARAGDQETQYF
TRBJ2-3 TRBV9 TRBD1 many TGTGCCAGCAGCGGGGACCCGGGACAGGAATCCTCAGATACGCAGTATTTT CASSGDPGQESSDTQYF
TRBJ2-3 TRBV12-3/TRBV12-4 TRBD2 many TGTGCCAGCAGTTCGCTCATCGGGGGGGCGACGATAAGAGATACGCAGTATTTT CASSSLIGGATIRDTQYF
TRBJ2-7 TRBV6-2/TRBV6-3 - - TGTGCCAGCACTCTAGCAGGCCGGAGCTCCTACGAGCAGTACTTC CASTLAGRSSYEQYF
TRBJ2-3 TRBV9 - few TGTGCCAGCAGCGTAGGTAGCGGACTACTCACAGATACGCAGTATTTT CASSVGSGLLTDTQYF
TRBJ2-3 TRBV12-3/TRBV12-4 - - TGTGCCAGCAGTTTGCAGGACCCACCTGGTACGCAGTATTTT CASSLQDPPGTQYF
TRBJ2-7 TRBV29-1 TRBD2 - TGCAGCGTCCGAGCGGGAGTTAGTGAGCAGTACTTC CSVRAGVSEQYF
TRBJ2-2 TRBV6-4 - many TGTGCCAGCAGTGACTCTAGCGACACCGGGGAGCTGTTTTTT CASSDSSDTGELFF
TRBJ1-1 TRBV6-2/TRBV6-3 - many TGTGCCAGCAGCCAGCAGGCCTTGGCTTTCTTT CASSQQALAFF
TRBJ1-4 TRBV20-1 - many TGCAGTGCTAACCTTGGCATATCTAATGAAAAACTGTTTTTT CSANLGISNEKLFF
TRBJ2-1 TRBV20-1 - many TGCAGTGCACCGGGACCGCTCTCTGAGCAGTTCTTC CSAPGPLSEQFF
TRBJ1-1 TRBV5-6 TRBD1 - TGTGCCAGCAGCGAAGACAGGGGCACTGAAGCTTTCTTT CASSEDRGTEAFF
TRBJ2-7 TRBV7-9 TRBD1 - TGTGCCAGCAGCCTGGGGACAGGGAAGACCTACGAGCAGTACTTC CASSLGTGKTYEQYF
TRBJ2-7 TRBV12-3/TRBV12-4 - many TGTGCCAGCAGTCCCCCCGCAGGGTACGAGCAGTACTTC CASSPPAGYEQYF
TRBJ2-5 TRBV19 - few TGTGCCAGTAGCGGCATGGGGGAGACCCAGTACTTC CASSGMGETQYF
TRBJ1-2 TRBV6-5 - many TGTGCCAGCAGTGACGGACGGCTGAACTATGGCTACACCTTC CASSDGRLNYGYTF
TRBJ1-2 TRBV4-1 - many TGCGCCAGCAGCCCCTCGTATATAGAGGGCTATGGCTACACCTTC CASSPSYIEGYGYTF
TRBJ2-1 TRBV28 - many TGTGCCAGCAGCGTTGACACGTACAATGAGCAGTTCTTC CASSVDTYNEQFF
TRBJ2-5 TRBV29-1 - many TGCAGCGTTGATTGGAGCCAAGAGACCCAGTACTTC CSVDWSQETQYF
TRBJ1-6 TRBV20-1 - many TGCAGTGCTCGTAGTCCGGGGTCTAATTCACCCCTCCACTTT CSARSPGSNSPLHF
TRBJ1-1 TRBV5-4 - many TGTGCCAGCAGCTTGGGCCCGAAAAACACTGAAGCTTTCTTT CASSLGPKNTEAFF
TRBJ2-6 TRBV4-2 - few TGTGCCAGCAACCAAGAGTCCGGGGCTGGGGCCAACGTCCTGACTTTC CASNQESGAGANVLTF
TRBJ2-7 TRBV7-9 - many TGTGCCAGCAGCTATGACTACGAGCAGTACTTC CASSYDYEQYF
TRBJ1-5 TRBV3-1 - few TGTGCCAGCAGCCCTCGACATAGCAATCAGCCCCAGCATTTT CASSPRHSNQPQHF
TRBJ1-1 TRBV18 TRBD1 few TGTGCCAGCTCACCGGGACAGATAATGAACACTGAAGCTTTCTTT CASSPGQIMNTEAFF
TRBJ1-6 TRBV18 - many TGTGCCAGCTCAACAGGGACACCAGGGGAGGCAGGCGGTAATTCACCCCTCCACTTT CASSTGTPGEAGGNSPLHF
TRBJ1-5 TRBV3-1 - many TGTGCCAGCAGCCAGGGACGCAGCAATCAGCCCCAGCATTTT CASSQGRSNQPQHF
TRBJ2-1 TRBV5-4 TRBD2 few TGTGCCAGCAGCGGACAAAGCGGGAGTAGGGACAATGAGCAGTTCTTC CASSGQSGSRDNEQFF
TRBJ2-7 TRBV18 TRBD1 few TGTGCCAGCTCACCGGCCCAGGGGGCGAGCGAGCAGTACTTC CASSPAQGASEQYF
TRBJ2-1 TRBV11-1 TRBD2 few TGTGCCAGCAGCTTAGTCCCGGCGGGAGGCCCCTACAATGAGCAGTTCTTC CASSLVPAGGPYNEQFF
TRBJ1-2 TRBV7-2 TRBD1 many TGTGCCAGCAGCGTTCGACAGGGCGATGGCTACACCTTC CASSVRQGDGYTF
TRBJ2-1 TRBV12-3/TRBV12-4 TRBD1 many TGTGCCAGCAGTTCCCTACCCCGGGACAGGGGGCTCAATGAGCAGTTCTTC CASSSLPRDRGLNEQFF
TRBJ2-1 TRBV29-1 - - TGCAGCGTTGGGCCCTCAAGGGGGTTGGTCTTC CSVGPSRGLVF
TRBJ2-2 TRBV9 TRBD2 many TGTGCCAGCAGCGCAGGACTAGCGTATACCGGGGAGCTGTTTTTT CASSAGLAYTGELFF
TRBJ2-3 TRBV2 TRBD1 many TGTGCCAGCAATACAGGACAGGATCCTAGCACAGATACGCAGTATTTT CASNTGQDPSTDTQYF
TRBJ2-2 TRBV6-5 TRBD2 - TGTGCCAGCAGTTACGGGACTAGCGGAAGCAACACCGGGGAGCTGTTTTTT CASSYGTSGSNTGELFF
TRBJ1-2 TRBV18 - - TGTGCCAGCTCACTTCAACCCACAGGGATGGATTTGGATGGCTACACCTTC CASSLQPTGMDLDGYTF
TRBJ2-3 TRBV12-3/TRBV12-4 TRBD2 few TGTGCCAGCAGTTTACCTGGACTAGGCACAGATACGCAGTATTTT CASSLPGLGTDTQYF
TRBJ2-2 TRBV28 TRBD2 many TGTGCCAGCAGAAAGACTAGCGGGAGGGCCAGGACCGGGGAGCTGTTTTTT CASRKTSGRARTGELFF